The 8 T cell receptor beta chains listed next were all sequenced from one sample in a study of molecular identifiers for immune sequencing clone quantification. TCRdb recomputed calls from the PCR reads with MiXCR, one row per CDR3 protein. Of 40,000 to 45,000 distinct CDR3 sequences in the sample, less than 20% were seen once. The sequenced sample consisted of naive CD8+ T cells from blood, with Jurkat cell RNA spiked in. The subset: FACS-sorted CD8+CD4-CCR7+CD45RA+ naive T cells. The receptor set was obtained from a human donor in good health. Some libraries in this study had Jurkat cell RNA spiked in.

The rearrangement uses TRBV12-3 or TRBV12-4 and TRBJ2-1, with 8 bases that match TRBD1. The trim removed 5 bases at V and 3 bases at J, leaving 6 bases unmatched. The CDR3 covers 15 residues. The CDR3 is CASSGGQGYYNEQFF. As DNA, the CDR3 is TGTGCCAGCAGTGGAGGACAGGGATACTACAATGAGCAGTTCTTC.

On this clonotype: Being one base from a much bigger clone, this may be a read error. V is TRBV20-1 and J is TRBJ2-2; D is ambiguous. The germline V gene encodes CDR1 DFQATT and CDR2 SNEGSKA (reference sequence). The CDR3 is 11 residues long. Here the CDR3 reads CGAQQTGELFF. CDR3 nucleotides: TGCGGTGCACAACAGACCGGGGAGCTGTTTTTT.

This clonotype appeared many times. This sequence joins TRBV7-9 and TRBJ2-7; D gene ambiguous. CDR3 size: 13 residues. Germline V CDR1 and CDR2: SEHNR, FQNEAQ (reference sequence). Trimming cost V 4 bases and J 3 bases, with 10 bases left between them. DNA for the CDR3: TGTGCCAGCAGCTCCCCCTTGGTCTACGAGCAGTACTTC. It translates to CASSSPLVYEQYF. The complete variable domain, with remaining parts taken from reference TRBV7-9 and TRBJ2-7, reads DTGVSQNPRHKITKRGQNVTFRCDPISEHNRLYWYRQTLGQGPEFLTYFQNEAQLEKSRLLSDRFSAERPKGSFSTLEIQRTEQGDSAMYLCASSSPLVYEQYFGPGTRLTVT.

This clonotype was seen at least ten times. CDR3 protein: CASREDRGLREKLFF. In nucleotides, the CDR3 is TGTGCCAGCAGGGAAGACAGAGGTCTGCGTGAAAAACTGTTTTTT. The chain links TRBV7-8 to TRBJ1-4; D perhaps matches TRBD1 (5 bases). V lost 6 bases to trimming and J lost 7 bases, with 18 bases between them. CDR3 size: 15 residues. The germline V gene has CDR1 SGHVS and CDR2 FQNEAQ. Looking up the rest from reference TRBV7-8 and TRBJ1-4 gives the full variable domain: GAGVSQSPRYKVAKRGQDVALRCDPISGHVSLFWYQQALGQGPEFLTYFQNEAQLDKSGLPSDRFFAERPEGSVSTLKIQRTQQEDSAVYLCASREDRGLREKLFFGSGTQLSVL.

The chain combines TRBV15 with TRBJ2-1; TRBD2 aligns across 9 bases. J gave up 7 bases and V 0 bases, and 4 bases lay outside the gene matches. The CDR3 has 15 amino acids. Germline lookup yields CDR1 LNHNV and CDR2 YYDKDF (reference sequence). As DNA, the CDR3 is TGTGCCACCAGCAGAGATCGCGGGAGGGCGAATGAGCAGTTCTTC. Translation: CATSRDRGRANEQFF. Supplemented by reference TRBV15 and TRBJ2-1, the full variable domain reads DAMVIQNPRYQVTQFGKPVTLSCSQTLNHNVMYWYQQKSSQAPKLLFHYYDKDFNNEADTPDNFQSRRPNTSFCFLDIRSPGLGDTAMYLCATSRDRGRANEQFFGPGTRLTVL.

The chain recombines TRBV5-6 with TRBJ2-1, with D perhaps TRBD2 (6 bases). Germline V gene lookup returns CDR1 SGHDT and CDR2 YYEEEE. Trimming took off 0 bases at V and 4 bases at J, with 17 bases between the two ends. The CDR3 totals 17 residues. CDR3 nucleotides: TGTGCCAGCAGCTTGGCCCTCGGAGGGACCATATACAATGAGCAGTTCTTC. This gives the protein CASSLALGGTIYNEQFF.

The table lists this clonotype with a few counts. In DNA form, the CDR3 reads TGTGCCAGCAGTTTGACATCTAATCCCCGCGAGCAGTACTTC. Amino acids: CASSLTSNPREQYF. The chain joins TRBV12-3 or TRBV12-4 to TRBJ2-7; D uncertain. This CDR3 has 14 amino acids. The V end was cut by 3 bases, the J end by 6 bases, with 15 bases between.

This clonotype has at least ten counts. The rearrangement joins TRBV25-1 to TRBJ2-1; possible D gene TRBD2, 6 bases. The CDR3 is 14 amino acids. Trimming shortened V by 7 bases and J by 7 bases, and 17 bases separated the two germline ends. Germline-derived CDR1 and CDR2 are MGHDK and SYGVNS. The CDR3 coding sequence is TGTGCCAGCAATTCTCCGGGACTCGCAAATGAGCAGTTCTTC. Its translation: CASNSPGLANEQFF. Looking up the rest from reference TRBV25-1 and TRBJ2-1 gives the full variable domain: EADIYQTPRYLVIGTGKKITLECSQTMGHDKMYWYQQDPGMELHLIHYSYGVNSTEKGDLSSESTVSRIRTEHFPLTLESARPSHTSQYLCASNSPGLANEQFFGPGTRLTVL.